These 6 T cell receptor beta chains were sequenced from one sample in a study of T-cell reconstitution after alpha-beta-depleted transplantation in children listed by TCRdb under 2016. Library creation used PCR. Sequenced on an Illumina HiSeq 2500. Molecular barcoding was employed in the preparation of TCR libraries, with unique molecular identifiers being used to normalize TCRbeta repertoire quantification. TCRdb reworked the public reads: Q25 trimming with fastp, MiXCR clone assembly, productive beta chains retained. All rows with the same CDR3 protein become a single entry with the most common DNA and genes. The sample includes roughly 100,000 distinct CDR3 sequences, with 4.5% to 7.5% observed a single time. Of the sample, about 6.1% is held by the ten largest clones. Read against the paper, the sample's time point label means: day 60 (about 2 months) after transplantation. The treatment or condition label corresponds to: allogeneic hematopoietic cell transplantation with graft depleted of TCRalphabeta T cells and CD19 B cells.

This specimen was PBMCs, mostly from graft donor cells, taken 60 days after TCRalphabeta/CD19-depleted stem cell transplant. The receptors were gathered from a female patient aged 2-15 years who had a stem cell transplant for Fanconi anemia, so the T cells may come from the graft donor.

This clonotype was observed a handful of times. V and J are TRBV24-1 and TRBJ2-7, with 12 bases identical to TRBD1. V lost 7 bases to trimming and J lost 5 bases; unmatched junction nucleotides: 8. This CDR3 comprises 15 residues. Germline V CDR1 and CDR2: KGHDR, SFDVKD. CDR3 DNA: TGTGCCACCAGCAATCCGGGACAGGGGGCTCACGAGCAGTACTTC. Its protein is CATSNPGQGAHEQYF.

The table lists this clonotype with many counts. J is TRBJ2-7 and V is TRBV28; a possible D gene is TRBD2 (6 bases). Germline V gene lookup returns CDR1 MDHEN and CDR2 SYDVKM. Trimming removed 4 bases at V and 7 bases at J, with 17 bases between. The CDR3 is 14 amino acids. CDR3 sequence: CASSSPGTLREQYF. The CDR3 DNA reads as TGTGCCAGCAGTTCTCCCGGGACTTTACGAGAGCAGTACTTC.

The rearrangement uses TRBV5-1 and TRBJ2-7; D is undetermined. CDR1 is SGHRS and CDR2 is YFSETQ in the germline V gene. The CDR3 is made up of 16 amino acids. Trimming took 4 bases from V and 1 from J, leaving 18 bases between them. This CDR3 is CASSQTGSFYSYEQYF. Written as DNA, the CDR3 is TGCGCCAGCAGCCAGACGGGTTCTTTCTATTCCTACGAGCAGTACTTC.

V gene TRBV11-2 combines with J gene TRBJ2-2; 9 bases are a match to TRBD2. J gave up 8 bases and V 1 base, and 11 bases lay outside the gene matches. The germline CDR1 and CDR2 sequences are SGHAT and FQNNGV. The CDR3 is made up of 17 amino acids. In nucleotides, the CDR3 is TGTGCCAGCAGCTTAGGATACCCGGGACTAGCAGTGGGGGAGCTGTTTTTT. It encodes CASSLGYPGLAVGELFF.

As DNA, the CDR3 is TGTGCCAGCAGCTTAAGGTCCCGGGCGGGGGGGACAGATACGCAGTATTTT. It translates to CASSLRSRAGGTDTQYF. The gene calls are TRBV7-2 and TRBJ2-3, with TRBD2 matching 9 bases. Per germline, CDR1 SGHTA and CDR2 FQGNSA. This CDR3 has 17 residues. The J segment lost 3 bases and the V segment lost 2 bases, leaving 9 bases of the junction unmatched.

The chain is built from TRBV6-6 and TRBJ2-1, with D unclear. V lost 5 bases and J lost 8, with 10 bases in between. The CDR3 runs 12 residues. Germline-derived CDR1 and CDR2 are MNHNY and SVGAGI (reference sequence). CDR3 DNA: TGTGCCAGCAGTAGAGGTAGCCATGAGCAGTTCTTC. Translated: CASSRGSHEQFF.